Listed below are T cell receptor beta chains from one sample, sequenced in a study of T cell responses to AZD1222 COVID-19 vaccine. Sequencing was performed with immunoSEQ multiplex PCR; in TCRdb, only in-frame clones are kept and a portion is missing. The sample comprises more than 110,000 clones, over 90% of which are singletons, and around 3.5% rests with the top ten. The material sequenced was peripheral blood, taken 28 days after the second AZD1222 dose. The receptors here all came from an adult who received the AZD1222 COVID-19 vaccine. Both conserved end residues are part of each CDR3. A D gene is named only where the DNA matches it firmly. The listing skips clone size in some rows; elsewhere it reads once, few, many or a size class.

j_call	d_call	v_call	clone_size	cdr3_aa	cdr3_nt
TRBJ1-2	-	TRBV19	-	CASMGTPRTDNYGYTF	TGTGCCAGTATGGGGACCCCGAGGACTGATAACTATGGCTACACCTTC
TRBJ2-6	-	TRBV4-3	once	CASSQGLGGANVLTF	TGCGCCAGCAGCCAAGGATTAGGAGGGGCCAACGTCCTGACTTTC
TRBJ1-1	-	TRBV11-3	-	CASSLGAMNTEAFF	TGTGCCAGCAGCTTGGGAGCGATGAACACTGAAGCTTTCTTT
TRBJ1-5	-	TRBV7-3	-	CASSAQRNQPQHF	TGTGCCAGCAGCGCCCAGAGGAATCAGCCCCAGCATTTT
TRBJ2-7	-	TRBV3-1/TRBV3-2	-	CASSHASLEDEQYF	TGTGCCAGCAGCCATGCGAGTCTAGAGGACGAGCAGTACTTC
TRBJ2-7	-	TRBV6-2/TRBV6-3	-	CASSSSGKTYEQYF	TGTGCCAGCAGTTCGTCGGGAAAAACCTACGAGCAGTACTTC
TRBJ1-1	-	TRBV30	-	CAWSPAKAGSAEAFF	TGTGCCTGGAGTCCCGCTAAGGCAGGGAGCGCTGAAGCTTTCTTT
TRBJ1-5	TRBD1	TRBV7-8	-	CASNTGAWSNQPQHF	TGTGCCAGCAATACAGGGGCTTGGAGCAATCAGCCCCAGCATTTT
TRBJ2-1	TRBD1	TRBV5-1	-	CASSHDRGENEQFF	TGCGCCAGCAGCCATGACAGGGGCGAGAATGAGCAGTTCTTC
TRBJ1-5	-	TRBV7-9	-	CASSFWAGGGNQPQHF	TGTGCCAGCAGCTTCTGGGCAGGAGGGGGCAATCAGCCCCAGCATTTT
TRBJ1-3	-	TRBV2	-	CASVAGNTIYF	TGTGCCAGCGTTGCTGGAAACACCATATATTTT
TRBJ2-1	-	TRBV29-1	-	CSARGGVSYNEQFF	TGCAGCGCCCGAGGGGGGGTCTCCTACAATGAGCAGTTCTTC
TRBJ2-1	TRBD2	TRBV4-2	-	CASSQAAGRGGEQFF	TGTGCCAGCAGCCAAGCGGCCGGGAGGGGGGGTGAGCAGTTCTTC
TRBJ2-7	TRBD2	TRBV28	-	CASGSGGSYEQYF	TGTGCCAGCGGGAGCGGGGGCTCCTACGAGCAGTACTTC
TRBJ1-2	-	TRBV2	-	CASRTRTNYGYTF	TGTGCCAGCAGAACCAGAACTAACTATGGCTACACCTTC
TRBJ1-5	-	TRBV19	-	CASTTTSSNQPQHF	TGTGCCAGTACGACAACCTCTAGCAATCAGCCCCAGCATTTT
TRBJ2-6	-	TRBV18	once	CASSPGISGANVLTF	TGTGCCAGCTCACCGGGGATCTCTGGGGCCAACGTCCTGACTTTC
TRBJ1-1	-	TRBV28	-	CASRLAATEAFF	TGTGCCAGCAGGCTCGCAGCGACTGAAGCTTTCTTT
TRBJ2-7	TRBD1	TRBV6-5	few	CASSPRPTGVEQYF	TGTGCCAGCAGTCCGCGCCCGACAGGGGTCGAGCAGTACTTC
TRBJ1-4	-	TRBV28	-	CASRQRYRTDDNEKLFF	TGTGCCAGCAGACAAAGATACCGGACAGACGATAATGAAAAACTGTTTTTT
TRBJ2-7	TRBD2	TRBV19	once	CASSPRTSGSYEQYF	TGTGCCAGTAGTCCCAGGACTAGCGGGAGCTACGAGCAGTACTTC
TRBJ1-5	-	TRBV27	-	CASSLGVSQPQHF	TGTGCCAGCAGTTTAGGTGTGTCCCAGCCCCAGCATTTT
TRBJ1-2	TRBD1	TRBV6-5	-	CASRTGDSRYTF	TGTGCCAGCAGGACAGGGGACTCTCGCTACACCTTC
TRBJ1-4	-	TRBV6-2/TRBV6-3	-	CASSYLGASEKLFF	TGTGCCAGCAGTTACCTGGGGGCGAGTGAAAAACTGTTTTTT
TRBJ2-7	-	TRBV10-3	-	CAISRDYEQYF	TGTGCCATCAGCAGGGACTACGAGCAGTACTTC
TRBJ2-1	TRBD2	TRBV6-4	-	CASSDSSSGRGNEQFF	TGTGCCAGCAGTGACTCGTCTAGCGGGAGAGGGAATGAGCAGTTCTTC
TRBJ2-1	-	TRBV13	-	CASSFNGEQFF	TGTGCCAGCAGCTTTAATGGTGAGCAGTTCTTC
TRBJ2-4	-	TRBV5-1	-	CASSLAGELAKNIQYF	TGCGCCAGCAGCTTGGCTGGGGAACTAGCCAAAAACATTCAGTACTTC
TRBJ2-7	-	TRBV5-1	-	CASMGREQYF	TGCGCCAGCATGGGCCGCGAGCAGTACTTC
TRBJ2-2	TRBD1	TRBV6-5	-	CASRGQGARTGELFF	TGTGCCAGCAGGGGACAGGGGGCGAGGACCGGGGAGCTGTTTTTT
TRBJ1-1	-	TRBV27	-	CASSPVQGGTEAFF	TGTGCCAGCAGTCCCGTACAGGGCGGAACTGAAGCTTTCTTT
TRBJ2-3	TRBD2	TRBV3-1/TRBV3-2	-	CASSQGSSGITDTQYF	TGTGCCAGCAGCCAAGGATCTAGCGGGATCACAGATACGCAGTATTTT
TRBJ2-1	TRBD2	TRBV11-2	-	CASSSGLAGVSAYNEQFF	TGTGCCAGCAGCTCCGGACTAGCGGGAGTTTCCGCGTACAATGAGCAGTTCTTC
TRBJ1-3	TRBD1	TRBV2	-	CASSYGTGSGNTIYF	TGTGCCAGCAGCTATGGGACAGGCTCTGGAAACACCATATATTTT
TRBJ2-1	-	TRBV3-1/TRBV3-2	-	CASSQGIGEQFF	TGTGCCAGCAGCCAAGGGATTGGTGAGCAGTTCTTC
TRBJ1-1	-	TRBV9	-	CASSVVGGEAFF	TGTGCCAGCAGCGTAGTAGGTGGGGAAGCTTTCTTT
TRBJ2-5	-	TRBV6-5	-	CASTLKGGPGETQYF	TGTGCCAGCACCCTGAAAGGGGGGCCCGGGGAGACCCAGTACTTC
TRBJ1-5	-	TRBV19	-	CASSIDGRLLLGNQPQHF	TGTGCCAGTAGTATAGACGGCAGATTATTGTTGGGCAATCAGCCCCAGCATTTT
TRBJ1-5	-	TRBV5-1	-	CASSLDSGNQPQHF	TGCGCCAGCAGCTTGGACAGTGGCAATCAGCCCCAGCATTTT
TRBJ2-1	-	TRBV23-1	-	CASRQPPRTRSGPNEQFF	TGCGCCAGCCGACAGCCCCCAAGGACGCGGAGTGGGCCAAATGAGCAGTTCTTC
TRBJ2-7	-	TRBV11-2	-	CASSSRTQSGYEQYF	TGTGCCAGCAGCTCTCGAACCCAGAGTGGCTACGAGCAGTACTTC
TRBJ1-1	-	TRBV19	-	CASSISGTYTEAFF	TGTGCCAGTAGTATCTCCGGGACTTACACTGAAGCTTTCTTT
TRBJ2-1	-	TRBV19	once	CASSWGPYNEQFF	TGTGCCAGTAGTTGGGGGCCGTACAATGAGCAGTTCTTC
TRBJ1-4	TRBD1	TRBV5-6	once	CASSGRQGRSEKLFF	TGTGCCAGCAGCGGACGACAGGGGCGAAGTGAAAAACTGTTTTTT
TRBJ2-3	-	TRBV6-6	-	CASSYYSVSTDTQYF	TGTGCCAGCAGTTATTATAGCGTCAGCACAGATACGCAGTATTTT
TRBJ1-4	-	TRBV20-1	-	CSASGVSDEKLFF	TGCAGTGCTAGTGGGGTGTCGGATGAAAAACTGTTTTTT
TRBJ1-4	TRBD1	TRBV28	-	CASSGASGTANEKLFF	TGTGCCAGCAGTGGGGCCTCCGGGACAGCTAATGAAAAACTGTTTTTT
TRBJ1-4	-	TRBV4-2	-	CASSQTPIRGPNEKLFF	TGTGCCAGCAGCCAAACACCAATCAGGGGACCTAATGAAAAACTGTTTTTT
TRBJ2-5	-	TRBV2	-	CASTLPIKETQYF	TGTGCCAGCACTCTTCCAATTAAAGAGACCCAGTACTTC
TRBJ1-1	-	TRBV13	-	CASSPNGAMNTEAFF	TGTGCCAGCAGCCCAAACGGGGCGATGAACACTGAAGCTTTCTTT